A single sample gave rise to the 8 T cell receptor beta chains below, sequenced in a study of blood T cell repertoires in COVID-19. The data were produced by immunoSEQ multiplex PCR, yet TCRdb's version contains in-frame clones alone and is incomplete. The sample yields about 170,000 clones, roughly 93% seen once. The sequencing sample was made of peripheral blood. These receptors were obtained from a woman aged 45-59 years with acute or convalescent COVID-19.

The chain recombines TRBV7-8 with TRBJ2-1, with 9 nucleotides matching TRBD1. V shed 5 bases and J 6 bases; nucleotides not matched to a gene: 11. The length of the CDR3 is 16 residues. CDR1 is SGHVS and CDR2 is FQNEAQ in the germline V gene. The CDR3 sequence is CASSQQGAGDINEQFF. DNA of the CDR3: TGTGCCAGCAGCCAACAGGGGGCGGGAGACATCAATGAGCAGTTCTTC.

The chain links TRBV3-1 (or the pseudogene TRBV3-2) to TRBJ2-1; 11 bases line up with TRBD2. The V gene's germline CDR1 is LGHDT and CDR2 YNNKEL (reference sequence). V gave up 5 bases and J gave up 3 bases; unmatched junction bases: 6. The CDR3 covers 16 residues. Here the CDR3 reads CASSGSSGGFYNEQFF. Here the CDR3 DNA reads TGTGCCAGCAGCGGATCTAGCGGGGGGTTCTACAATGAGCAGTTCTTC.

The chain has TRBV6-5 and TRBJ1-1, with 9 bases lining up with TRBD1. Trimming cost V 2 bases and J 4 bases; bases outside gene matches: 5. Germline loops: CDR1 MNHEY, CDR2 SVGAGI. The CDR3 runs to 15 residues. The CDR3 here is CASSYGTGFGTEAFF. DNA for the CDR3: TGTGCCAGCAGTTACGGGACAGGGTTTGGCACTGAAGCTTTCTTT.

The chain links TRBV5-1 to TRBJ1-3; perhaps TRBD1 as D (5 bases). The V end was cut by 7 bases, the J end by 2 bases, with 16 bases between. This CDR3 has 15 residues. Germline CDR1 reads SGHRS; CDR2 reads YFSETQ. Here the CDR3 reads CASSASGIPGNTIYF. The CDR3 nucleotides read TGCGCCAGCTCAGCTTCAGGGATACCTGGAAACACCATATATTTT.

The chain has TRBV6-5 and TRBJ1-2; tentative D call: TRBD1 (5 bases). V was cut by 6 bases and J by 3 bases, with 14 bases left in between. The CDR3 has 14 amino acids. CDR1 and CDR2 (germline): MNHEY, SVGAGI. CDR3 sequence (DNA): TGTGCCAGCAGCCCCGGCGGGGGTGACTATGGCTACACCTTC. Its protein product is CASSPGGGDYGYTF.

This clone was counted a few times. The J gene is TRBJ2-7, the V gene TRBV30; 9 bases match TRBD2. CDR1 is GTSNPN, CDR2 SVGIG, per germline (reference sequence). The ends lost 0 bases at V and 0 bases at J; junction bases unmatched: 9. This CDR3 comprises 17 residues. CDR3 in DNA: TGTGCCTGGAGTGTTGTAGCGGGAGACTCCTACTCCTACGAGCAGTACTTC. Its protein product is CAWSVVAGDSYSYEQYF. Full variable domain (missing parts from reference TRBV30 and TRBJ2-7): SQTIHQWPATLVQPVGSPLSLECTVEGTSNPNLYWYRQAAGRGLQLLFYSVGIGQISSEVPQNLSASRPQDRQFILSSKKLLLSDSGFYLCAWSVVAGDSYSYEQYFGPGTRLTVT.

This clone has just a few counts. The chain uses TRBV6-5 and TRBJ1-2; D not resolved. The CDR3 extends over 11 amino acids. Germline-derived CDR1 and CDR2 are MNHEY and SVGAGI. V gave up 6 bases and J gave up 7 bases, with 9 bases separating them. The CDR3: CASRLTRGYTF. CDR3 coding DNA: TGTGCCAGCAGGCTGACACGTGGCTACACCTTC.

This chain uses TRBV30 with TRBJ2-5; tentatively, D is TRBD2 (6 bases). The CDR3 is 13 residues long. Per germline, CDR1 GTSNPN and CDR2 SVGIG (reference sequence). The V end lost 4 bases, the J end lost 0 bases, and 9 bases lay between the germline ends. The CDR3 loop is CAWKRGNQETQYF. For the CDR3, the DNA is TGTGCCTGGAAACGGGGGAACCAAGAGACCCAGTACTTC.